The entry below gives a single T cell receptor (beta chain) sequence along with its context. The sample originates from a study of blood T cell repertoires in COVID-19. The method was immunoSEQ multiplex PCR; TCRdb's version includes in-frame clones alone and lacks a portion of them. Altogether fewer than 90,000 clones are present, roughly 87% being singletons, with the ten largest covering 15%. Sequencing input: peripheral blood. The sequence came from a male donor with acute or convalescent COVID-19.

CDR3 in DNA: TGTGCCTGGAGTCTAGGAACAACTAATGAAAAACTGTTTTTT. It is translated as CAWSLGTTNEKLFF. V usage is TRBV30 and J usage is TRBJ1-4; D gene ambiguous. V was pared by 2 bases and J by 0 bases, with 7 bases between. Germline CDR1 is GTSNPN and CDR2 is SVGIG (reference sequence). There are 14 residues in the CDR3. The full variable domain, completed using reference TRBV30 and TRBJ1-4, is SQTIHQWPATLVQPVGSPLSLECTVEGTSNPNLYWYRQAAGRGLQLLFYSVGIGQISSEVPQNLSASRPQDRQFILSSKKLLLSDSGFYLCAWSLGTTNEKLFFGSGTQLSVL.